These 6 T cell receptor beta chains share one sample of origin, sequenced in a study of T cell responses to AZD1222 COVID-19 vaccine. Profiling relied on immunoSEQ multiplex PCR, and the TCRdb table lists in-frame clones only, not all of them. The table shows roughly 100,000 clones, with under 90% occurring only once. The input for sequencing was peripheral blood, taken on day 0 of AZD1222 vaccination. The receptor source for this set is an adult in good health.

V is TRBV11-3 and J is TRBJ2-7; 7 bases fit TRBD1. The V gene end was trimmed by 5 bases and the J gene end by 5 bases; junction bases not matched to a gene: 6. The CDR3 sequence is 13 residues long. Per germline, CDR1 SGHNT and CDR2 YENEEA. In nucleotides, the CDR3 is TGTGCCAGCAGCCTAACAGGGGCACACGAGCAGTACTTC. Encoded protein: CASSLTGAHEQYF. Complete variable domain (other parts from reference TRBV11-3 and TRBJ2-7): EAGVVQSPRYKIIEKKQPVAFWCNPISGHNTLYWYLQNLGQGPELLIRYENEEAVDDSQLPKDRFSAERLKGVDSTLKIQPAELGDSAVYLCASSLTGAHEQYFGPGTRLTVT.

The chain couples TRBV10-3 to TRBJ1-6; tentatively, D is TRBD1 (6 bases). The germline V gene has CDR1 ENHRY and CDR2 SYGVKD. V lost 0 bases and J lost 7, with 10 bases in between. The CDR3 runs to 15 residues. CDR3 sequence reads: CAISESGGRNSPLHF. The DNA for the CDR3 is TGTGCCATCAGTGAGTCTGGGGGCCGGAATTCACCCCTCCACTTT.

The J gene is TRBJ2-5, the V gene TRBV18, with 11 bases identical to TRBD1. Germline lookup yields CDR1 KGHSH and CDR2 LQKENI. The CDR3 consists of 17 residues. J gave up 5 bases and V 3 bases, and 11 bases lay outside the gene matches. The CDR3 bases are TGTGCCAGCTCACCCTCCGGGACAGGGGGGCCCTGGGAGACCCAGTACTTC. Protein product: CASSPSGTGGPWETQYF. The complete variable domain, with remaining parts taken from reference TRBV18 and TRBJ2-5, reads NAGVMQNPRHLVRRRGQEARLRCSPMKGHSHVYWYRQLPEEGLKFMVYLQKENIIDESGMPKERFSAEFPKEGPSILRIQQVVRGDSAAYFCASSPSGTGGPWETQYFGPGTRLLVL.

The chain combines TRBV11-3 with TRBJ2-1; D is undetermined. This CDR3 is 14 amino acids long. The V gene's germline CDR1 is SGHNT and CDR2 YENEEA. The V end was cut by 1 base, the J end by 0 bases, with 4 bases between. CDR3 sequence reads: CASSLASSYNEQFF. CDR3 DNA: TGTGCCAGCAGCTTAGCGAGCTCCTACAATGAGCAGTTCTTC.

This chain uses TRBV5-4 with TRBJ2-3, with 8 positions matching TRBD2. V lost 4 bases, J lost 4 bases, and 11 bases stayed unmatched. Germline V CDR1 and CDR2: SGHNT, YYREEE (reference sequence). This CDR3 spans 16 amino acids. Here the CDR3 reads CASSRWSGSLADTQYF. For the CDR3, the DNA is TGTGCCAGCAGCCGATGGAGCGGGAGTCTGGCAGATACGCAGTATTTT.

A few counts support this clone. This rearrangement joins TRBV6-5 to TRBJ1-4; TRBD1 might be the D (5 bases). Trimming removed 4 bases at V and 3 bases at J, with 15 bases between. CDR1 and CDR2 (germline): MNHEY, SVGAGI. CDR3 size: 16 residues. The CDR3 nucleotides read TGTGCCAGCAGTTCCTTCGTAGGGGCTGCTAATGAAAAACTGTTTTTT. Its translation is CASSSFVGAANEKLFF.